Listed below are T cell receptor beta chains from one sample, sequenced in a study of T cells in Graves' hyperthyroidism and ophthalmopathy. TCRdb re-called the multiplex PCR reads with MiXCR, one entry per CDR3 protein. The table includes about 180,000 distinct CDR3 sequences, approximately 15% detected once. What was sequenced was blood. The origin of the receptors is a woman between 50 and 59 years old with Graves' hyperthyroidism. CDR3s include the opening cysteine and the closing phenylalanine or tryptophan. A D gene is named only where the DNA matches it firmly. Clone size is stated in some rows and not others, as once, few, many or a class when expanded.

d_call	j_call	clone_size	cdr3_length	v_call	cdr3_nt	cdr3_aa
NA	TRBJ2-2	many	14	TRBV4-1	TGCGCCAGCAGCCTGACAGAAAACACCGGGGAGCTGTTTTTT	CASSLTENTGELFF
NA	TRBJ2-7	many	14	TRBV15	TGTGCCACCAGCAGAGATGACGGGGCCCACGAGCAGTACTTC	CATSRDDGAHEQYF
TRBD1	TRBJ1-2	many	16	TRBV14	TGTGCCAGCAGCCTGGGATCCGGGACAGGGGGGTTTGGCTACACCTTC	CASSLGSGTGGFGYTF
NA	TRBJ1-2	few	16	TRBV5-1	TGCGCCAGCACCGAGTCCCCCAGACCTTCTAACTATGGCTACACCTTC	CASTESPRPSNYGYTF
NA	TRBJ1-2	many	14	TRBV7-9	TGTGCCAGCAGCCCAGTTGGCAGAAACTATGGCTACACCTTC	CASSPVGRNYGYTF
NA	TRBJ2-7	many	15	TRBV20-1	TGCAGTGCTTCCCCCCCCCGGGCCGCTGTCTACGAGCAGTACTTC	CSASPPRAAVYEQYF
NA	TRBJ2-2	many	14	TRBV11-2	TGTGCCAGCAGCATTCGACAGAACACCGGGGAGCTGTTTTTT	CASSIRQNTGELFF
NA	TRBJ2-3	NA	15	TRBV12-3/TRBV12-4	TGTGCCAGCAGTAGCCGGGCAGGGGGGATAGATACGCAGTATTTT	CASSSRAGGIDTQYF
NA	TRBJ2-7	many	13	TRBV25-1	TGTGCCAGCAGTGAATCTCTAAGGGGTGAGCAGTACTTC	CASSESLRGEQYF
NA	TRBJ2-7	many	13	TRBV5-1	TGCGCCAGCAGCATAGGGACTGAATACGAGCAGTACTTC	CASSIGTEYEQYF
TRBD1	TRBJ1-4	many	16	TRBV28	TGTGCCAGCAGTCTTCTGGTACAGGGGACCAATGAAAAACTGTTTTTT	CASSLLVQGTNEKLFF
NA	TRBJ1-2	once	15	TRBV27	TGTGCCAGCAGTCAATCAGGGGCCTCTAACTATGGCTACACCTTC	CASSQSGASNYGYTF
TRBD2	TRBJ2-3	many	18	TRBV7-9	TGTGCCAGCATCCGGGGACTAGCGGGGGGGCTCGGCACAGATACGCAGTATTTT	CASIRGLAGGLGTDTQYF
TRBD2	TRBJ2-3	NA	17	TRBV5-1	TGCGCCAGCAGTTTCCGGACTAGCGGGGGAGCCACAGATACGCAGTATTTT	CASSFRTSGGATDTQYF
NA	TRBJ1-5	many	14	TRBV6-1	TGTGCCAGCAGAGTCGGAAATAGCAATCAGCCCCAGCATTTT	CASRVGNSNQPQHF
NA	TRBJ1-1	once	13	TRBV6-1	TGTGCCGCTCGACAGTACATGAACACTGAAGCTTTCTTT	CAARQYMNTEAFF